This TCR beta chain derives from a study of cytomegalovirus exposure and HLA in healthy donors. V was pared by 4 bases and J by 4 bases, with 11 bases between. CDR3 length: 13 residues. CDR1 is SQVTM and CDR2 is ANQGSEA in the germline V gene. PCR employed 60 Vbeta and 13 Jbeta primers. Sequencing used immunoSEQ multiplex PCR; TCRdb keeps in-frame clones, though not all of them. The data show roughly 130,000 clones, over 75% seen once. V and J are TRBV29-1 and TRBJ2-1; a possible D gene is TRBD2 (6 bases). This TCR was recovered from a woman aged 40 to 50 in good health and CMV-seronegative. The sample was PBMCs. CDR3 DNA: TGCAGCGTTGTTTGGGACTTATACAATGAGCAGTTCTTC. It specifies CSVVWDLYNEQFF.